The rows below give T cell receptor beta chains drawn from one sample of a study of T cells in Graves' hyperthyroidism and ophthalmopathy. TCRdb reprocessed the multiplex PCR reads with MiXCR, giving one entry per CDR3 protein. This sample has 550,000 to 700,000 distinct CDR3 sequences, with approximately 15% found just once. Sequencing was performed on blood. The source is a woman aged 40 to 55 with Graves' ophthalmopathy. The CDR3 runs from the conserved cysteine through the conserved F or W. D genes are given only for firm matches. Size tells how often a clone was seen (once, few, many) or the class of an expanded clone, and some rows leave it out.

TGTGCCAGCAGTGAGCAGGGATATCAAGATCAGCCCCAGCATTTT	CASSEQGYQDQPQHF	TRBV12-3/TRBV12-4	many	TRBJ1-5	NA
TGTGCCAGCAACTCCCATAACTATGGCTACACCTTC	CASNSHNYGYTF	TRBV12-3/TRBV12-4	many	TRBJ1-2	NA
TGTGCCAGCAGTTTCATAAGGGGGACTGAAGCTTTCTTT	CASSFIRGTEAFF	TRBV12-3/TRBV12-4	many	TRBJ1-1	NA
TGTGCCAGCAGCTTTCTAGCGGGAACGCAAGATACGCAGTATTTT	CASSFLAGTQDTQYF	TRBV7-2	many	TRBJ2-3	TRBD2
TGTGCCAGCTCACCCACCTCGTCCGGACACAGGACCTTC	CASSPTSSGHRTF	TRBV18	NA	TRBJ1-2	NA
TGTGCCAGCGAGGGACTTCTCACAGATACGCAGTATTTT	CASEGLLTDTQYF	TRBV28	many	TRBJ2-3	NA
TGTGCCAGCAGCCAATCTGGCTTCGGTACAGCCATGAACACTGAAGCTTTCTTT	CASSQSGFGTAMNTEAFF	TRBV16	many	TRBJ1-1	NA
TGTGCCAGCAGGCATACCCCGGGCTCTGGGGCCAACGTCCTGACTTTC	CASRHTPGSGANVLTF	TRBV7-8	many	TRBJ2-6	NA
TGTGCCAGCAGTTTGCCACTACAAGCCTACGAGCAGTACTTC	CASSLPLQAYEQYF	TRBV28	many	TRBJ2-7	NA
TGTGCCAGCAGACGGGGACTTCTCGGCTACACCTTC	CASRRGLLGYTF	TRBV9	few	TRBJ1-2	NA
TGTGCCAGCAGCTGGGACAGGGGAGGGTACGAGCAGTACTTC	CASSWDRGGYEQYF	TRBV11-2	many	TRBJ2-7	TRBD1
TGTGCCATCGGACCCAACGATTGGATCTCTGGAAACACCATATATTTT	CAIGPNDWISGNTIYF	TRBV10-3	many	TRBJ1-3	NA